This T cell receptor (beta chain) was identified during a study of graft-versus-host responses after intestinal transplantation. As concerns this clone: Its antigen is as yet unknown.

Germline CDR1 is SQVTM and CDR2 is ANQGSEA. V shed 4 bases and J shed 2 bases, with 15 bases lying between them. The length of the CDR3 is 14 residues. Assay: immunoSEQ multiplex PCR; the TCRdb copy retains only in-frame clones and omits some. Of approximately 26,000 clones detected, around four fifths appear once; the ten largest clones hold 1% to 1.3%. Study-wide results and caveats: GvH clones surfaced in recipient marrow, some emerging earlier in ileum or blood.

Sequencing was performed on PBMCs, taken approximately 28 days after intestinal transplant. This rearrangement joins TRBV29-1 to TRBJ2-7, with D tentatively TRBD1 (6 bases). The sequence was obtained from a human patient who received an intestinal transplant, so some T cells may come from the graft donor. Here the CDR3 reads CSVAPRGGPYEQYF. DNA of the CDR3: TGCAGCGTTGCCCCTCGAGGGGGACCCTACGAGCAGTACTTC.